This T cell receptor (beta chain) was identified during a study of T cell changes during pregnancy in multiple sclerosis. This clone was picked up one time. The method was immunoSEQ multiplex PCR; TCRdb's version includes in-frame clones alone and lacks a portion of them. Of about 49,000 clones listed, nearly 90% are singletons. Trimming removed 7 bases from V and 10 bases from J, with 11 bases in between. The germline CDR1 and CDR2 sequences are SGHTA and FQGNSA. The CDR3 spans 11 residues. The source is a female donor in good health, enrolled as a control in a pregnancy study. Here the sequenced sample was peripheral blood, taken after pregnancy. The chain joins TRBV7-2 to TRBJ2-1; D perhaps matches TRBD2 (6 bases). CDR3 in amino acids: CASKDRGEQFF. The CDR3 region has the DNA TGTGCCAGCAAGGACCGGGGGGAGCAGTTCTTC.